This record looks at one T cell receptor (beta chain) sequence and its context. Its matching antigen is unknown. The data belong to a study of graft-versus-host responses after intestinal transplantation. Study-wide context: The study gave all recipients anti-thymocyte globulin induction, then tacrolimus and steroids for about 3 years.

This table comes from immunoSEQ multiplex PCR, and its TCRdb copy is limited to in-frame clones, with some not included. The sample records 96,000 or so clones, around nine tenths being singletons. This CDR3 has 14 amino acids. V gene TRBV7-5 combines with J gene TRBJ2-1; the D call in the table, TRBD2, was not verified against the DNA. TRBV7-5 is given as a pseudogene. The sequencing used unstimulated CD4+ T cells sorted from spleen or lymph node cells, collected before intestinal transplant. The sequence was collected from a human donor who received an intestinal transplant. The CDR3 sequence is CAIGGSGHRDEQFF. CDR3 DNA sequence: TGTGCCATCGGAGGCAGCGGTCATCGGGATGAGCAGTTCTTC.